The rows below give T cell receptor beta chains drawn from one sample of a study of Graves' ophthalmopathy and Graves' hyperthyroidism. TCRdb itself ran the multiplex PCR reads through MiXCR, one entry per CDR3 protein. The table lists 200,000 to 300,000 distinct CDR3 sequences, around 50% of them singletons, with around half in the top ten. Sequences were obtained from peripheral blood. The receptor set was obtained from an adult man with Graves' ophthalmopathy. CDR3s include the opening cysteine and the closing phenylalanine or tryptophan. Fields, in order: V gene, CDR3 protein.

TRBV9,CASSAGQSNTGELFF
TRBV19,CASSMKGGEAYEQYF
TRBV7-9,CASSLGDSRTETQYF
TRBV4-1,CASSQDTREQETQYF
TRBV7-2,CASSSGLGSYGQYF
TRBV7-3,CASSLSTSLGPQETQYF
TRBV7-9,CASSLPFRGSEAFF
TRBV5-1,CASSTQGAITGELFF
TRBV20-1,CSARDLGRSSYEQYF
TRBV7-3,CASSFWSGSTDTQYF
TRBV2,CASSERTDSNQPQHF
TRBV15,CATSKLDRGVADYGYTF
TRBV28,CASLGGRFRNEQYF
TRBV10-3,CAISHGRGQYF
TRBV20-1,CSARKQGFGSPLHF
TRBV10-3,CATTDASNQPQHF
TRBV7-3,CASSYPLAGAPYEQYF
TRBV7-2,CASSSQGAANYGYTF
TRBV20-1,CSATGGSRSYEQYF
TRBV10-3,CAISATGTYEQYF
TRBV19,CASSEEAGANVLTF
TRBV6-1,CASSEVSGTGLYGYTF
TRBV12-3/TRBV12-4,CASSDVGPQYF
TRBV7-9,CASSSLPGARGYTF
TRBV5-1,CASRETGDYGYTF
TRBV7-6,CASSLDSAPNSPLHF
TRBV2,CASGQEIETQYF
TRBV10-3,CAISPTGGGETQYF
TRBV24-1,CATSDYEGAEAFF
TRBV7-9,CASSWGGEAFF
TRBV4-1,CASSQDPSLWSAGELFF
TRBV12-3/TRBV12-4,CASSFSRGGAFF
TRBV29-1,CSVGGGRYEQYF
TRBV7-8,CASSPRGDPYEQYF
TRBV9,CASSEGQGYSSPLHF
TRBV10-2,CASMAGGANVLTF
TRBV29-1,CSVTGGNGELFF
TRBV5-5,CASSLTRDRQAYEQYF
TRBV5-1,CASTPLGGEQYF
TRBV5-1,CASSLADSEKQYF
TRBV20-1,CSARGGEGAYLNTEAFF
TRBV5-8,CASSSGRMNTGELFF
TRBV12-3/TRBV12-4,CASSYEQNYGYTF
TRBV7-8,CASSTSGGGAYEQYF
TRBV11-3,CASSSQGADTGELFF
TRBV27,CASSSLTGGEYGYTF
TRBV24-1,CATSDEQGYTEAFF
TRBV29-1,CSVVRQGTYEQYF
TRBV7-9,CASSPRVTGANVLTF
TRBV24-1,CATSDFRTGVAGELFF
TRBV2,CASRQGQGEKLFF
TRBV10-3,CAISGTAQETQYF
TRBV28,CASSPFTDTEAFF
TRBV7-8,CASSPAREETQYF
TRBV20-1,CSAREFRLRGSNQPQHF
TRBV29-1,CSVVTTRELFF
TRBV6-5,CASSYSGQGYGYTF